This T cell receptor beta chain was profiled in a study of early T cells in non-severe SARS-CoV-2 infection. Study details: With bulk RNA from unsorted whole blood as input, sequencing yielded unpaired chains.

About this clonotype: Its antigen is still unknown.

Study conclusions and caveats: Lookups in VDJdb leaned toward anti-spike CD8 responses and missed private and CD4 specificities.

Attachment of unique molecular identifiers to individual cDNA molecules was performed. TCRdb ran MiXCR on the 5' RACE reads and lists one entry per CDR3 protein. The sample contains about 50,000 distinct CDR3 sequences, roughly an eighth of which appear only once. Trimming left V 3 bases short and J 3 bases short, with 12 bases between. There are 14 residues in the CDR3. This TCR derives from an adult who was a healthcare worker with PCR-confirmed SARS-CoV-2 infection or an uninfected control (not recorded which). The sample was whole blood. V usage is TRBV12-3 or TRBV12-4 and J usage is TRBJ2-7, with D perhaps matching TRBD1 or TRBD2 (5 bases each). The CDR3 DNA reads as TGTGCCAGCAGTTTGCGGGCAGGGTACTACGAGCAGTACTTC. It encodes CASSLRAGYYEQYF.